What follows are 24 T cell receptor beta chains derived from one specimen sequenced in a study of sequential checkpoint blockade in melanoma. Treatment noted: randomized to nivolumab then ipilimumab (arm A) or the reverse (arm B). Produced via immunoSEQ multiplex PCR; TCRdb's table is partial and in-frame only. This sample has around 13,000 clones, with about 73% found just once. The sample consisted of CD8+ T cells sorted from blood (inferred from file names), taken from a patient given nivolumab and ipilimumab in sequence. The receptors originated from a human donor with melanoma.

J is TRBJ2-5 and V is TRBV19; 8 bases fit TRBD1. With the DNA end fitting TRBJ2-7 better, the J assignment may be wrong. Germline lookup yields CDR1 LNHDA and CDR2 SQIVND (reference sequence). CDR3 length equals 16 residues. CDR3 sequence reads: CASSMGPGQANYEQYF. In DNA form, the CDR3 reads TGTGCCAGTAGTATGGGACCGGGACAGGCCAACTACGAGCAGTACTTC.

V is TRBV5-6 and J is TRBJ2-7, with TRBD2 as a possible D gene (6 bases). Germline CDR1 SGHDT, CDR2 YYEEEE. The CDR3 sequence is 14 residues long. Trimming cost V 6 bases and J 2 bases, with 15 bases left between them. CDR3 loop: CASTTWGTPYEQYF. The CDR3 coding sequence is TGTGCCAGCACCACCTGGGGGACTCCCTACGAGCAGTACTTC. Drawing the rest from reference TRBV5-6 and TRBJ2-7, the complete variable domain is DAGVTQSPTHLIKTRGQQVTLRCSPKSGHDTVSWYQQALGQGPQFIFQYYEEEERQRGNFPDRFSGHQFPNYSSELNVNALLLGDSALYLCASTTWGTPYEQYFGPGTRLTVT.

This sequence joins TRBV7-9 and TRBJ2-1; 9 bases match TRBD2. V gave up 3 bases and J gave up 2 bases; unmatched junction bases: 2. CDR3 size: 15 residues. CDR1 is SEHNR, CDR2 FQNEAQ, per germline (reference sequence). The CDR3 here is CASSLAGGPYNEQFF. The CDR3 DNA reads as TGTGCCAGCAGCTTGGCGGGGGGGCCCTACAATGAGCAGTTCTTC.

The rearrangement joins TRBV7-9 to TRBJ1-2; D is possibly TRBD1 (5 bases). The V and J ends lost 1 base and 7 bases respectively, with 10 bases between them. CDR1 and CDR2 (germline): SEHNR, FQNEAQ (reference sequence). CDR3 length: 13 amino acids. In DNA form, the CDR3 reads TGTGCCAGCAGCTTAGGCCAGGGTAGTGGCTACACCTTC. Residues: CASSLGQGSGYTF.

The chain joins TRBV6-1 to TRBJ2-2; maybe TRBD2 (5 bases). Germline CDR1 MNHNS, CDR2 SASEGT. Deletions cut 0 bases from V and 9 bases from J, with 20 bases between. CDR3 size: 17 residues. This CDR3 is CASSEASISLANRELFF. The DNA of the CDR3 is TGTGCCAGCAGTGAAGCGAGCATTAGTCTAGCAAACAGGGAGCTGTTTTTT.

Notes on this clone: With a far larger clone one base away, a read error is the likely cause. This specimen includes other DNA sequences encoding the same CDR3. Written as DNA, the CDR3 is TGTGCCGGCTGGACAGGCGGCTCCTACGAGCAGTACTTC. This sequence encodes CAGWTGGSYEQYF. The J gene is TRBJ2-7, the V gene TRBV30; 7 bases are shared with TRBD1. The CDR3 runs 13 residues. J gave up 0 bases and V 8 bases, and 7 bases lay outside the gene matches. Per germline, CDR1 GTSNPN and CDR2 SVGIG (reference sequence). Supplemented by reference TRBV30 and TRBJ2-7, the full variable domain reads SQTIHQWPATLVQPVGSPLSLECTVEGTSNPNLYWYRQAAGRGLQLLFYSVGIGQISSEVPQNLSASRPQDRQFILSSKKLLLSDSGFYLCAGWTGGSYEQYFGPGTRLTVT.

The chain uses TRBV13 and TRBJ2-7; the D gene is possibly TRBD1 (5 bases). The ends were cut back, 3 bases at V and 6 bases at J, with 15 bases in the middle. The germline V gene encodes CDR1 PRHDT and CDR2 FYEKMQ (reference sequence). The CDR3 runs to 14 residues. CDR3 sequence reads: CASSLGRALGEQYF. The DNA of the CDR3 is TGTGCCAGCAGCTTGGGCAGGGCTCTGGGCGAGCAGTACTTC.

The chain carries TRBV9 and TRBJ2-1, with D hard to call. Deletions cut 7 bases from V and 7 bases from J, with 12 bases between. The CDR3 sequence is 12 residues long. In germline, CDR1 is SGDLS, CDR2 YYNGEE. In nucleotides, the CDR3 is TGTGCCAGCCGCGGCGGAAGGAATGAGCAGTTCTTC. This encodes CASRGGRNEQFF.

V and J are TRBV27 and TRBJ1-1; TRBD1 aligns across 7 bases. In germline, CDR1 is MNHEY, CDR2 SMNVEV (reference sequence). The junction had 6 bases not matched to a gene; V was cut back by 3 bases and J by 5 bases. The CDR3 has 14 amino acids. The CDR3 reads CASSFWGQLTEAFF. The DNA of the CDR3 is TGTGCCAGCAGTTTCTGGGGACAGCTTACTGAAGCTTTCTTT.

CDR3 amino acids: CASSYEQGALYEQYF. The CDR3 nucleotides are TGTGCCAGCAGTTACGAGCAGGGGGCGTTGTACGAGCAGTACTTC. The chain recombines TRBV6-5 with TRBJ2-7; 8 bases align to TRBD1. Germline V gene sequence: CDR1 MNHEY, CDR2 SVGAGI. The CDR3 is 15 residues long. Trimming cost V 2 bases and J 4 bases; bases outside gene matches: 7.

The chain has TRBV6-1 and TRBJ2-5; a possible D gene is TRBD1 (6 bases). The better agreement between TRBJ2-7 and the DNA end casts doubt on the J call. The CDR3 is made up of 15 amino acids. CDR1 is MNHNS and CDR2 is SASEGT in the germline V gene. The CDR3: CASSGPGHYSYEQYF. The DNA of the CDR3 is TGTGCCAGCAGTGGGCCGGGACACTACTCCTACGAGCAGTACTTC.

This clone was recorded only once. The J gene is TRBJ2-7, the V gene TRBV5-1; 9 nucleotides match TRBD2. The CDR3 consists of 20 residues. From germline, CDR1 is SGHRS and CDR2 YFSETQ. J gave up 0 bases and V 4 bases, and 20 bases lay outside the gene matches. Here the CDR3 DNA reads TGCGCCAGCAGCGACCCTGGGATGGTAGCGGGAGCCGCGAGCTCCTACGAGCAGTACTTC. Protein sequence: CASSDPGMVAGAASSYEQYF.

The rearrangement joins TRBV6-6 to TRBJ2-1, with D perhaps matching TRBD1 (5 bases). V lost 0 bases to trimming and J lost 8 bases, with 8 bases between them. CDR1 and CDR2 (germline): MNHNY, SVGAGI (reference sequence). The CDR3 has 13 residues. CDR3 amino acids: CASSYSGVDEQFF. CDR3 coding DNA: TGTGCCAGCAGTTACTCAGGGGTAGATGAGCAGTTCTTC.

The genes are TRBV4-1 and TRBJ2-7, with 7 positions matching TRBD2. The CDR3 is 17 residues long. Germline V gene data show CDR1 as MGHRA and CDR2 as YSYEKL. With V trimmed by 1 base and J by 0 bases, 9 bases remained unmatched. The CDR3 sequence is CASSQGWGGTPSYEQYF. CDR3 DNA: TGCGCCAGCAGCCAAGGATGGGGGGGAACTCCCTCCTACGAGCAGTACTTC.

In this sample, this clone turned up once. Additional DNA sequences in this sample encode the identical CDR3. The chain carries TRBV5-1 and TRBJ2-5; weak D call: TRBD1 (6 bases). The CDR3 sequence is 19 residues long. The germline gives CDR1 SGHRS, CDR2 YFSETQ. V dropped 1 base and J dropped 5 bases, with 27 bases sitting between them. The CDR3 loop is CASSLLPDRLLEMQETQYF. CDR3 sequence (DNA): TGCGCCAGCAGCTTGTTACCGGACAGACTCCTTGAGATGCAGGAGACCCAGTACTTC.

The chain joins TRBV4-2 to TRBJ2-5; a possible D gene is TRBD2 (5 bases). There are 16 residues in the CDR3. Trimming left V 4 bases short and J 0 bases short, with 15 bases between. Germline loops: CDR1 LGHNA, CDR2 YNFKEQ. The CDR3 region is CASSPFEGPHQETQYF. The CDR3 nucleotides read TGTGCCAGCAGCCCCTTCGAGGGTCCCCACCAAGAGACCCAGTACTTC.

This chain links TRBV7-9 with TRBJ1-2; D is perhaps TRBD1 (6 bases). This CDR3 spans 15 amino acids. Germline CDR1 reads SEHNR; CDR2 reads FQNEAQ (reference sequence). Trimming took off 7 bases at V and 8 bases at J, with 23 bases between the two ends. The DNA of the CDR3 is TGTGCCAGCATCGTTGAGGGACACCCCGGAAGAGGCTACACCTTC. Translated: CASIVEGHPGRGYTF.

This clone was seen just once. The V gene is TRBV4-1, the J gene TRBJ1-5, with TRBD1 matching 10 bases. The germline V gene has CDR1 MGHRA and CDR2 YSYEKL. V trimming: 1 base; J trimming: 2 bases; junction bases outside the gene matches: 2. This CDR3 comprises 16 residues. CDR3 loop: CASSQGDRGGNQPQHF. CDR3 DNA sequence: TGCGCCAGCAGCCAAGGGGACAGGGGTGGCAATCAGCCCCAGCATTTT.

This clone was seen a single time. The CDR3 region is CASSLGRTSGDADTQYF. CDR3 nucleotide sequence: TGTGCCAGCAGCTTAGGACGGACTAGCGGGGATGCAGATACGCAGTATTTT. V is TRBV7-9 and J is TRBJ2-3; 12 bases are a match to TRBD2. CDR1 and CDR2 (germline): SEHNR, FQNEAQ (reference sequence). Losses at the gene ends were 1 base for V and 4 bases for J; bases not matched to a gene: 6. The CDR3 length is 17 residues.

V gene TRBV7-2 combines with J gene TRBJ2-7; 10 bases are a match to TRBD2. The CDR3 contains 14 residues. V trimming: 2 bases; J trimming: 7 bases; junction bases outside the gene matches: 5. The germline gives CDR1 SGHTA, CDR2 FQGNSA. The CDR3 reads CASSLTAGGREQYF. For the CDR3, the DNA is TGTGCCAGCAGCTTAACAGCGGGAGGGCGTGAGCAGTACTTC. Supplemented by reference TRBV7-2 and TRBJ2-7, the full variable domain reads GAGVSQSPSNKVTEKGKDVELRCDPISGHTALYWYRQSLGQGLEFLIYFQGNSAPDKSGLPSDRFSAERTGGSVSTLTIQRTQQEDSAVYLCASSLTAGGREQYFGPGTRLTVT.

J is TRBJ1-5 and V is TRBV19, with 9 bases lining up with TRBD1. With V trimmed by 3 bases and J by 9 bases, 3 bases remained unmatched. This CDR3 is 13 amino acids long. CDR1 and CDR2 from the germline V gene are LNHDA and SQIVND (reference sequence). This CDR3 is CASSMGTGRPQHF. Written as DNA, the CDR3 is TGTGCCAGTAGTATGGGGACAGGGAGGCCCCAGCATTTT.

This clone is a singleton in its sample. The V gene is TRBV19, the J gene TRBJ1-5; D not certain. Trimming pared 3 bases from V and 3 bases from J, leaving 9 bases between. The CDR3 has 14 residues. The germline gives CDR1 LNHDA, CDR2 SQIVND (reference sequence). CDR3 protein: CASSIRRLNQPQHF. Written as DNA, the CDR3 is TGTGCCAGTAGTATCCGGCGGCTCAATCAGCCCCAGCATTTT.

The rearrangement joins TRBV7-8 to TRBJ2-1; D is ambiguous. The germline V gene encodes CDR1 SGHVS and CDR2 FQNEAQ. V shed 5 bases and J shed 3 bases, with 17 bases lying between them. This CDR3 spans 16 amino acids. In nucleotides, the CDR3 is TGTGCCAGCAGCCCCCCCGGAGCGACTGTCTACAATGAGCAGTTCTTC. Amino acids: CASSPPGATVYNEQFF.

The chain has TRBV5-8 and TRBJ2-7, with D perhaps matching TRBD2 (6 bases). The CDR3 is 15 amino acids. Trimming removed 4 bases at V and 3 bases at J, with 17 bases between. CDR1 and CDR2 (germline): SGHTS, YDEGEE. CDR3 nucleotides: TGTGCCAGCAGCCCGGGGGAGGCGAGAAGCTACGAGCAGTACTTC. Its protein product is CASSPGEARSYEQYF. Full variable domain (missing parts from reference TRBV5-8 and TRBJ2-7): EAGVTQSPTHLIKTRGQQATLRCSPISGHTSVYWYQQALGLGLQFLLWYDEGEERNRGNFPPRFSGRQFPNYSSELNVNALELEDSALYLCASSPGEARSYEQYFGPGTRLTVT.